The clone carrying this T cell receptor (beta chain) was counted a few times. The data originate from a study of early T cells in non-severe SARS-CoV-2 infection. TCRdb reanalysed the 5' RACE reads using MiXCR and keeps one entry per CDR3 protein. Altogether approximately 52,000 distinct CDR3 sequences are present, 8% to 10% being singletons, with the ten largest covering around 4.5%. Sequencing input: whole blood. This sequence originates from an adult who was a healthcare worker with PCR-confirmed SARS-CoV-2 infection or an uninfected control (not recorded which).

The CDR3 region has the DNA TGTGCCAGCAGTTACCCAGCAGGGATCGCTGAGGGGTCACCCCTCCACTTT. It yields the protein CASSYPAGIAEGSPLHF. J is TRBJ1-6 and V is TRBV6-6, with D possibly matching TRBD1 (5 bases). CDR3 length: 17 residues. Trimming left V 2 bases short and J 10 bases short, with 21 bases between. Germline V gene sequence: CDR1 MNHNY, CDR2 SVGAGI (reference sequence).